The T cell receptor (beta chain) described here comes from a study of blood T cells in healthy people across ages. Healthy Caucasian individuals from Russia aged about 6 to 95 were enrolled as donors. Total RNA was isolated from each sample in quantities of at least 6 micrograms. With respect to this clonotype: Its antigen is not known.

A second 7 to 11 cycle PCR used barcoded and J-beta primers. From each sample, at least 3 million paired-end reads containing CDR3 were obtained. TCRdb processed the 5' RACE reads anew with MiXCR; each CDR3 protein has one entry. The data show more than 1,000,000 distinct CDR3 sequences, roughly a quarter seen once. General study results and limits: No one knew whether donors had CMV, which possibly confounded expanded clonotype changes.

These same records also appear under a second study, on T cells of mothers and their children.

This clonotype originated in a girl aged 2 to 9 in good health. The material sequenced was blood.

This CDR3 is CATGLAGVSSYNEQFF. The CDR3 coding sequence is TGTGCCACCGGACTAGCGGGGGTTAGCTCCTACAATGAGCAGTTCTTC. This chain uses TRBV24-1 with TRBJ2-1, with 13 bases matching TRBD2. The CDR3 totals 16 residues. Germline values: CDR1 KGHDR, CDR2 SFDVKD. V lost 9 bases, J lost 0 bases, and 4 bases stayed unmatched.